The clone carrying this TCR beta chain was picked up many times. Its specificity is not known. Germline lookup yields CDR1 MDHEN and CDR2 SYDVKM. The CDR3 is made up of 15 amino acids. V trimming: 2 bases; J trimming: 4 bases; junction bases outside the gene matches: 4. In TCRdb, the reads were re-called with MiXCR into one record per CDR3 protein. The table lists 150,000 to 200,000 distinct CDR3 sequences, 8% to 10% of them singletons. These data are taken from a study of T cell repertoires in cytomegalovirus infection. Study-level information: CMV infection plus the matching HLA type was flagged by public TCR beta signatures.

Study-wide findings and caveats: What dominated the ex vivo response were HLA-C-restricted CMV-specific TCR beta clonotypes. The cumulative frequency of public TCR beta families identified carriers of CMV plus the relevant HLA.

The chain is built from TRBV28 and TRBJ2-7, with TRBD2 matching over 11 bases. Sequencing used PBMCs. This clonotype was obtained from a human donor in good health (CMV status not recorded). Some clones in this sample may be carry-over from other donors' samples. CDR3 bases: TGTGCCAGCAGTTTAGGGACTAGCGGAGTTTACGAGCAGTACTTC. Translating it yields CASSLGTSGVYEQYF.